Following are 29 T cell receptor beta chains from one sample sequenced in a study of T cell repertoires in cytomegalovirus infection. TCRdb ran MiXCR on the reads and lists one entry per CDR3 protein. Of a few hundred thousand distinct CDR3 sequences listed, over 15% are singletons. Sequenced input: CD8+ T cells from PBMCs. These receptors came from a human donor in good health (CMV status not recorded). Some clones in this sample may be carry-over from other donors' samples.

This clonotype was found many times. The rearrangement uses TRBV7-3 and TRBJ2-2; the D call may be TRBD1 or TRBD2 (5 bases each). This CDR3 has 15 residues. The germline gives CDR1 SGHTA, CDR2 FQGTGA. With 5 bases removed from V and 2 bases from J, the gap between germline ends came to 12 bases. This CDR3 is CASSPGDGNTGELFF. The CDR3 nucleotides are TGTGCCAGCAGCCCCGGGGACGGCAACACCGGGGAGCTGTTTTTT. Combining the CDR3 with reference TRBV7-3 and TRBJ2-2 gives the whole variable domain GAGVSQTPSNKVTEKGKYVELRCDPISGHTALYWYRQSLGQGPEFLIYFQGTGAADDSGLPNDRFFAVRPEGSVSTLKIQRTERGDSAVYLCASSPGDGNTGELFFGEGSRLTVL.

The V and J genes are TRBV20-1 and TRBJ1-2; D remains ambiguous. The CDR3 contains 13 residues. Trimming stripped 0 bases from V and 5 bases from J, with 10 bases between. Germline V lookup: CDR1 DFQATT, CDR2 SNEGSKA (reference sequence). As DNA, the CDR3 is TGCAGTGCTAGAGACACAGCAGCTTATGGCTACACCTTC. Translated, it gives CSARDTAAYGYTF.

This clonotype was recorded at least ten times. The chain combines TRBV11-2 with TRBJ2-1; TRBD2 aligns across 8 bases. CDR3 length equals 15 residues. Germline values: CDR1 SGHAT, CDR2 FQNNGV. The ends lost 5 bases at V and 5 bases at J; junction bases unmatched: 8. The CDR3 reads CASSLLGGANNEQFF. CDR3 sequence (DNA): TGTGCCAGCAGCCTACTCGGGGGGGCCAACAATGAGCAGTTCTTC.

This clonotype has more than one count but fewer than ten. The chain couples TRBV6-1 to TRBJ2-7; 10 bases agree with TRBD2. This CDR3 comprises 14 residues. Trimming at V came to 8 bases and at J to 0 bases, leaving 4 bases not matched to a gene. Germline assignment: CDR1 MNHNS and CDR2 SASEGT. CDR3 sequence (DNA): TGTGCCAGCGGAGAGCGGGGGGGCTCCTACGAGCAGTACTTC. Translated: CASGERGGSYEQYF.

The V call is TRBV10-3, the J call TRBJ2-3, with TRBD2 matching over 9 bases. Germline V gene lookup returns CDR1 ENHRY and CDR2 SYGVKD. V shed 6 bases, J shed 4 bases, and the junction held 11 bases outside the gene matches. This CDR3 has 16 residues. As DNA, the CDR3 is TGTGCCATCAGCCCGGCTGGTGCGGGGGGGGCAGATACGCAGTATTTT. This translates into CAISPAGAGGADTQYF.

This clonotype occurred many times. CDR3 residues: CASSLTGTPGYF. In nucleotides, the CDR3 is TGTGCCAGCAGCCTGACTGGGACCCCAGGGTACTTC. The chain uses TRBV5-6 and TRBJ2-7; TRBD1 or TRBD2 may be the D gene (5 bases each). CDR1 SGHDT and CDR2 YYEEEE come from the germline V gene. The CDR3 is 12 amino acids. V dropped 4 bases and J dropped 12 bases, with 17 bases sitting between them. Based on the CDR3 plus reference TRBV5-6 and TRBJ2-7, the full variable domain is DAGVTQSPTHLIKTRGQQVTLRCSPKSGHDTVSWYQQALGQGPQFIFQYYEEEERQRGNFPDRFSGHQFPNYSSELNVNALLLGDSALYLCASSLTGTPGYFGPGTRLTVT.

This clonotype was picked up a small number of times. The chain couples TRBV20-1 to TRBJ1-5; 8 positions agree with TRBD1. CDR1 is DFQATT and CDR2 is SNEGSKA in the germline V gene (reference sequence). J was trimmed by 6 bases and V by 1 base; bases with no gene match: 11. The CDR3 is 16 amino acids. CDR3 DNA sequence: TGCAGTGCTAGAGGTCTCGGACAGGGATCAGGTCAGCCCCAGCATTTT. As protein: CSARGLGQGSGQPQHF.

In this sample, this clonotype turned up many times. This rearrangement joins TRBV7-9 to TRBJ2-5, with D maybe TRBD2 (5 bases). There are 15 residues in the CDR3. CDR1 and CDR2 (germline): SEHNR, FQNEAQ (reference sequence). The ends were cut back, 1 base at V and 4 bases at J, with 13 bases in the middle. The CDR3 nucleotides read TGTGCCAGCAGCTTAGGACCCCAACGGGGAGAGACCCAGTACTTC. It translates to CASSLGPQRGETQYF.

The chain carries TRBV29-1 and TRBJ2-7; perhaps D is TRBD1 or TRBD2 (5 bases each). Germline CDR1 SQVTM, CDR2 ANQGSEA. This CDR3 has 11 residues. Trimming took off 7 bases at V and 3 bases at J, with 10 bases between the two ends. Here the CDR3 DNA reads TGCAGCGCTGGGACCTTCTACGAGCAGTACTTC. Protein sequence: CSAGTFYEQYF.

This clonotype has ten or more counts. The V and J genes are TRBV7-3 and TRBJ2-3; the D call may be TRBD1 or TRBD2 (5 bases each). This CDR3 spans 15 amino acids. CDR1 and CDR2 from the germline V gene are SGHTA and FQGTGA. Trimming took off 2 bases at V and 1 base at J, with 10 bases between the two ends. The CDR3 sequence: CASSLDLGGTDTQYF. The CDR3 DNA reads TGTGCCAGCAGCTTAGACTTGGGGGGCACAGATACGCAGTATTTT.

The J gene is TRBJ2-1, the V gene TRBV5-5; D unclear. CDR1 and CDR2 from the germline V gene are SGHKS and YYEKEE (reference sequence). V lost 1 base, J lost 0 bases, and 14 bases lay in between. The CDR3 runs 17 residues. The CDR3 protein is CASSLYIAPSSYNEQFF. In DNA form, the CDR3 reads TGTGCCAGCAGCTTGTATATTGCTCCGAGCTCCTACAATGAGCAGTTCTTC. Supplemented by reference TRBV5-5 and TRBJ2-1, the full variable domain reads DAGVTQSPTHLIKTRGQQVTLRCSPISGHKSVSWYQQVLGQGPQFIFQYYEKEERGRGNFPDRFSARQFPNYSSELNVNALLLGDSALYLCASSLYIAPSSYNEQFFGPGTRLTVL.

This clonotype appeared a few times. Written as DNA, the CDR3 is TGCAGCGTTGAAGATACCGACTACGAGCAGTACTTC. This translates into CSVEDTDYEQYF. The genes are TRBV29-1 and TRBJ2-7; D uncertain. The CDR3 runs 12 residues. With 0 bases removed from V and 3 bases from J, the gap between germline ends came to 6 bases. Germline CDR1 reads SQVTM; CDR2 reads ANQGSEA.

This rearrangement joins TRBV3-1 to TRBJ1-5, with D possibly being TRBD1 (5 bases). The CDR3 runs to 16 residues. The germline gives CDR1 LGHDT, CDR2 YNNKEL (reference sequence). V lost 0 bases to trimming and J lost 6 bases, with 15 bases between them. CDR3 protein: CASSQEGGGSGQPQHF. CDR3 nucleotide sequence: TGTGCCAGCAGCCAAGAGGGGGGGGGGTCAGGTCAGCCCCAGCATTTT.

This chain connects TRBV29-1 to TRBJ2-1; the D gene is possibly TRBD1 (6 bases). The CDR3 totals 15 residues. Between the trimmed V and J ends, which lost 3 bases and 2 bases, there was a span of 14 bases. Germline CDR1 reads SQVTM; CDR2 reads ANQGSEA. In DNA form, the CDR3 reads TGCAGCGTTGACCCGACAGGATCAGCCTACAATGAGCAGTTCTTC. This encodes CSVDPTGSAYNEQFF.

The V and J genes are TRBV9 and TRBJ1-1, with D possibly matching TRBD1 (6 bases). V lost 3 bases, J lost 4 bases, and 10 bases lay in between. Germline loops: CDR1 SGDLS, CDR2 YYNGEE. This CDR3 is built from 13 residues. The CDR3 DNA reads TGTGCCAGCAGCGCCGGGGGCGGCACTGAAGCTTTCTTT. This gives the protein CASSAGGGTEAFF. Looking up the rest from reference TRBV9 and TRBJ1-1 gives the full variable domain: DSGVTQTPKHLITATGQRVTLRCSPRSGDLSVYWYQQSLDQGLQFLIQYYNGEERAKGNILERFSAQQFPDLHSELNLSSLELGDSALYFCASSAGGGTEAFFGQGTRLTVV.

The rearrangement links TRBV2 to TRBJ2-1; no firm D call. This CDR3 is built from 15 residues. Between the trimmed V and J ends, which lost 4 bases and 2 bases, there was a span of 12 bases. Per germline, CDR1 SNHLY and CDR2 FYNNEI. The CDR3 DNA is TGTGCCAGCAGTGTTGGTCTTAGCACCTACAATGAGCAGTTCTTC. This translates into CASSVGLSTYNEQFF.

The chain carries TRBV9 and TRBJ1-1; D remains unclear. Trimming shortened V by 4 bases and J by 8 bases, and 12 bases separated the two germline ends. Germline V gives CDR1 SGDLS, CDR2 YYNGEE. The CDR3 has 12 amino acids. The CDR3 loop is CASSPPVQEAFF. DNA of the CDR3: TGTGCCAGCAGCCCCCCTGTTCAGGAAGCTTTCTTT.

This clonotype was counted a few times. The chain carries TRBV29-1 and TRBJ1-5; 9 nucleotides agree with TRBD1. V was clipped by 5 bases and J by 3 bases; unmatched bases: 2. The CDR3 runs to 13 residues. The V gene's germline CDR1 is SQVTM and CDR2 ANQGSEA. In DNA, the CDR3 is TGCAGCGTTAGGGACAGGGACAATCAGCCCCAGCATTTT. Its protein product is CSVRDRDNQPQHF. The full variable domain, completed using reference TRBV29-1 and TRBJ1-5, is SAVISQKPSRDICQRGTSLTIQCQVDSQVTMMFWYRQQPGQSLTLIATANQGSEATYESGFVIDKFPISRPNLTFSTLTVSNMSPEDSSIYLCSVRDRDNQPQHFGDGTRLSIL.

In its sample, this clonotype was seen many times. The J gene is TRBJ2-5, the V gene TRBV28; D ambiguous. The CDR3 length is 15 residues. The germline V gene encodes CDR1 MDHEN and CDR2 SYDVKM. Trimming took 2 bases from V and 2 from J, leaving 12 bases between them. CDR3 in DNA: TGTGCCAGCAGTTTAGTCTCCGATAGTCAAGAGACCCAGTACTTC. Translation gives CASSLVSDSQETQYF.

V usage is TRBV6-2 or TRBV6-3 and J usage is TRBJ1-6; TRBD1 agrees at 8 bases. V lost 4 bases and J lost 6; bases outside the gene matches: 5. This CDR3 has 15 residues. Germline V gene data show CDR1 as MNHEY and CDR2 as SVGEGT. As DNA, the CDR3 is TGTGCCAGCAGTTTTGGACAGGGCCTTAATTCACCCCTCCACTTT. The encoded protein is CASSFGQGLNSPLHF.

This clonotype was found many times. This chain connects TRBV29-1 to TRBJ2-2, with TRBD2 matching over 9 bases. Germline CDR1 reads SQVTM; CDR2 reads ANQGSEA. J gave up 0 bases and V 0 bases, and 2 bases lay outside the gene matches. The CDR3 has 16 residues. CDR3 sequence (DNA): TGCAGCGTTGAAGATCTAGCGGGATCGAACACCGGGGAGCTGTTTTTT. Protein product: CSVEDLAGSNTGELFF.

V gene TRBV4-1 combines with J gene TRBJ1-5, with D uncertain. V lost 1 base, J lost 6 bases, and 7 bases lay in between. From germline, CDR1 is MGHRA and CDR2 YSYEKL. This CDR3 spans 13 amino acids. This CDR3 is CASSQVSGQPQHF. The CDR3 DNA reads TGCGCCAGCAGCCAAGTTTCGGGTCAGCCCCAGCATTTT.

This clonotype has just a few counts. CDR3 in amino acids: CSARSPEGLVSSGGDPYEQYF. The CDR3 coding sequence is TGCAGTGCTAGGAGCCCAGAAGGACTAGTATCTAGCGGGGGTGATCCCTACGAGCAGTACTTC. This chain connects TRBV20-1 to TRBJ2-7, with TRBD2 matching 10 bases. Germline trimming cut 3 bases from V and 2 bases from J; bases unmatched to any gene: 25. The CDR3 has 21 residues. Germline lookup yields CDR1 DFQATT and CDR2 SNEGSKA (reference sequence).

This chain joins TRBV12-3 or TRBV12-4 and TRBJ2-2; D possibly corresponds to TRBD2 (6 bases). The length of the CDR3 is 16 residues. Deletions cut 5 bases from V and 2 bases from J, with 15 bases between. CDR3 sequence: CASSPNYGGNTGELFF. CDR3 nucleotide sequence: TGTGCCAGCAGTCCCAACTACGGGGGTAACACCGGGGAGCTGTTTTTT.

This clonotype was counted only a few times. The chain carries TRBV5-6 and TRBJ1-5, with D maybe TRBD1 (5 bases). Between the trimmed V and J ends, which lost 7 bases and 5 bases, there was a span of 19 bases. CDR3 length: 15 amino acids. Germline V lookup: CDR1 SGHDT, CDR2 YYEEEE. The CDR3 DNA reads as TGTGCCAGCGGTCGCTCACGGGGGGGAGATCAGCCCCAGCATTTT. It is translated as CASGRSRGGDQPQHF.

This clonotype has only a few counts. The CDR3 protein is CASSYSTQTSSYEQYF. The DNA for the CDR3 is TGTGCCAGCAGTTACTCGACACAGACGAGCTCCTACGAGCAGTACTTC. The gene calls are TRBV6-2 or TRBV6-3 and TRBJ2-7; D is uncertain. This CDR3 comprises 16 residues. Trimming took 0 bases from V and 0 from J, leaving 12 bases between them. Per germline, CDR1 MNHEY and CDR2 SVGEGT.

CDR3 nucleotides: TGTGCCAGCAGTTTCGAGTTTGGGCAGAGGAATGAAAAACTGTTTTTT. This sequence encodes CASSFEFGQRNEKLFF. The chain links TRBV27 to TRBJ1-4; D remains ambiguous. This CDR3 comprises 16 residues. The V end lost 3 bases, the J end lost 5 bases, and 16 bases lay between the germline ends. In germline, CDR1 is MNHEY, CDR2 SMNVEV (reference sequence).

This clonotype was counted many times. The V gene is TRBV7-9, the J gene TRBJ2-1; 11 bases map to TRBD1. Germline V lookup: CDR1 SEHNR, CDR2 FQNEAQ (reference sequence). V shed 3 bases and J 4 bases; nucleotides not matched to a gene: 8. This CDR3 is 17 amino acids long. CDR3 loop: CASSFPGTGGAYNEQFF. The DNA for the CDR3 is TGTGCCAGCAGCTTTCCCGGGACAGGGGGGGCGTACAATGAGCAGTTCTTC.

This clonotype was counted a few times. V and J are TRBV11-2 and TRBJ2-1; 10 bases are a match to TRBD2. The CDR3 consists of 18 residues. The V gene's germline CDR1 is SGHAT and CDR2 FQNNGV. Trimming cost V 3 bases and J 4 bases; bases outside gene matches: 12. Here the CDR3 reads CASSFNGLERGGYNEQFF. The CDR3 DNA is TGTGCCAGCAGCTTCAACGGTCTAGAGCGGGGGGGGTACAATGAGCAGTTCTTC.